The rows below give T cell receptor beta chains drawn from one sample of a study of blood T cells in healthy people across ages. TCRdb independently ran MiXCR on the 5' RACE reads; one entry per CDR3 protein. The profile covers about 1.6 million distinct CDR3 sequences, with about 32% appearing a single time and about 11% taken by the ten largest. The source material was blood. The receptors here all came from a woman in her 30s in good health. Each CDR3 is given with its conserved first and last residue. The order of the fields is J gene, clone size, D gene, V gene, CDR3 DNA, CDR3 protein. D genes are given only for firm matches. A row's size may be missing; if present it is once, few, many or a size class.

TRBJ1-1 | few | NA | TRBV12-3/TRBV12-4 | TGTGCCAGCGCATTGACAGCGAACACTGAAGCTTTCTTT | CASALTANTEAFF
TRBJ1-2 | many | NA | TRBV28 | TGTGCCAGCGGCCGGGGCTACACCTTC | CASGRGYTF
TRBJ2-3 | few | NA | TRBV27 | TGTGCCAGCAGTCCGCCCACGACAGAATTTAGCACAGATACGCAGTATTTT | CASSPPTTEFSTDTQYF
TRBJ1-2 | NA | TRBD1 | TRBV10-2 | TGCGCCAGCAGAGCCTGGGACAGGGTGGGTGATGGCTACACCTTC | CASRAWDRVGDGYTF
TRBJ2-1 | many | TRBD1 | TRBV29-1 | TGCAGCGTTCCGAACAGGGGCTTTGACAATGAGCAGTTCTTC | CSVPNRGFDNEQFF
TRBJ1-1 | NA | TRBD1 | TRBV5-1 | TGCGCCAGCAGCTTAGCCCACAGGGGAGGTACTGAAGCTTTCTTT | CASSLAHRGGTEAFF
TRBJ2-6 | NA | NA | TRBV7-8 | TGTGCCAGCAGCTTACTAGGGACTTTGAGGACCTCTGGGGCCAACGTCCTGACTTTC | CASSLLGTLRTSGANVLTF
TRBJ2-1 | many | NA | TRBV4-1 | TGCGCCAGCAGCCAACCGGGGGCGTCCTACAATGAGCAGTTCTTC | CASSQPGASYNEQFF
TRBJ1-1 | many | TRBD1 | TRBV2 | TGTGCCAGCAGTGAGAGGGGGCGGGGGACTGAAGCTTTCTTT | CASSERGRGTEAFF
TRBJ2-3 | many | TRBD1 | TRBV20-1 | TGCAGTGCCCTAGGACAGGGCACAGATACGCAGTATTTT | CSALGQGTDTQYF
TRBJ1-6 | NA | NA | TRBV4-1 | TGCGCCTGCAGCCAACCCTTACAGGGCTCAAAGAATTCACCCCTCCACTTT | CACSQPLQGSKNSPLHF
TRBJ2-1 | NA | NA | TRBV11-1 | TGTGCCAGCAGCTCCACTCTGGGCTCCTACAATGAGCAGTTCTTC | CASSSTLGSYNEQFF
TRBJ2-1 | NA | TRBD2 | TRBV7-2 | TGTGCCAGCAGCCGTACACTAGCGGGGGGGCAGGGTGAGCAGTTCTTC | CASSRTLAGGQGEQFF
TRBJ2-7 | NA | TRBD2 | TRBV9 | TGTGCCAGCAGCCCGGCGGGGGGGCTCTTCGAGCAGTACTTC | CASSPAGGLFEQYF
TRBJ2-2 | NA | NA | TRBV20-1 | TGCAGTGCGCGTCCCGGGGGCGGGAGTGGCACCGGGGAGCTGTTTTTT | CSARPGGGSGTGELFF
TRBJ2-1 | NA | TRBD2 | TRBV27 | TGTGCCAGCAGTTTAATGACTAGCGGGAGTCAGAATGAGCAGTTCTTC | CASSLMTSGSQNEQFF
TRBJ2-1 | NA | NA | TRBV7-3 | TGTGCCAGCAGCCCTACCCGGGGGCAATACAATGAGCAGTTCTTC | CASSPTRGQYNEQFF
TRBJ2-1 | NA | TRBD2 | TRBV18 | TGTGCCAGCTCACCACGGACCGGGGGCGAGACTAGCGCCAATGAGCAGTTCTTC | CASSPRTGGETSANEQFF
TRBJ2-3 | few | NA | TRBV5-1 | TGCGCCAGCAGTACTAAGGCGGGGAATACAGATACGCAGTATTTT | CASSTKAGNTDTQYF
TRBJ2-7 | NA | NA | TRBV6-2/TRBV6-3 | TGTGCCAGCAGTTTACCTAACTCCTACGAGCAGTACTTC | CASSLPNSYEQYF
TRBJ1-2 | NA | TRBD1 | TRBV7-2 | TGTGCCAGCGGCTTAGAGGGACAGGGTCCTGGCTACACCTTC | CASGLEGQGPGYTF
TRBJ1-5 | few | NA | TRBV6-1 | TGTGCCAGCCTCGAGGGAAAAGGGAGTCAGCCCCAGCATTTT | CASLEGKGSQPQHF
TRBJ2-1 | few | TRBD1 | TRBV6-1 | TGTGCCAGCAGCTTTAGGGAACAGGGGGCATACAATGAGCAGTTCTTC | CASSFREQGAYNEQFF
TRBJ2-2 | few | NA | TRBV7-3 | TGTGCCAGCAGCCTTGGGCCCCCGAACACCGGGGAGCTGTTTTTT | CASSLGPPNTGELFF
TRBJ2-1 | NA | NA | TRBV3-1 | TGTGCCAGCAGCCGCGGACAGTTCGACTCCACCAATGAGCAGTTCTTC | CASSRGQFDSTNEQFF
TRBJ2-7 | NA | NA | TRBV20-1 | TGCAGTGCCATGGGGTTTGGGCGGGATACCTACGAGCAGTACTTC | CSAMGFGRDTYEQYF
TRBJ2-5 | NA | TRBD2 | TRBV19 | TGTGCCAGTAGTATGCCGACTAGCGGGACGAAGAGGCAAGAGACCCAGTACTTC | CASSMPTSGTKRQETQYF
TRBJ2-3 | NA | NA | TRBV24-1 | TGTGCCACCGTCACACGGCTTGGGGATACGCAGTATTTT | CATVTRLGDTQYF
TRBJ2-7 | NA | NA | TRBV27 | TGTGCCAGCAGTTTTGCTGCGGGGAGCTCCTACGAGCAGTACTTC | CASSFAAGSSYEQYF
TRBJ2-7 | NA | TRBD1 | TRBV4-1 | TGCGCCAGCAGCCAACTCCTGGACAGGGCCTACGAGCAGTACTTC | CASSQLLDRAYEQYF
TRBJ2-3 | NA | NA | TRBV5-1 | TGCGCCAGCAGCTTGGGAGCTTCTAGCACAGATACGCAGTATTTT | CASSLGASSTDTQYF
TRBJ2-7 | few | NA | TRBV11-2 | TGTGCCAGCAGCCCCGAACAGGGATTCTCCTACGAGCAGTACTTC | CASSPEQGFSYEQYF
TRBJ1-4 | NA | NA | TRBV2 | TGTGCCAGCAGACGGGGGGGAGAAAAACTGTTTTTT | CASRRGGEKLFF
TRBJ1-1 | once | NA | TRBV2 | TGTGCCAGCAGTGAGGAGGGGACCCCCACTGAAGCTTTCTTT | CASSEEGTPTEAFF
TRBJ2-1 | NA | TRBD1 | TRBV3-1 | TGTGCCAGCAGGGATAAACTGGACAGGGGCGAGCAGTTCTTC | CASRDKLDRGEQFF
TRBJ2-1 | few | NA | TRBV7-3 | TGTGCCAGCAGCGAGAACAGGGAGGATGAGCAGTTCTTC | CASSENREDEQFF
TRBJ1-1 | NA | NA | TRBV10-3 | TGTGCCATCCTACCGGTGGAGGGGGGGACGACCACTGAAGCTTTCTTT | CAILPVEGGTTTEAFF
TRBJ2-1 | NA | NA | TRBV4-2 | TGTGCCAGCAGCCTCATCATCGAAGAGGTTGAGCAGTTCTTC | CASSLIIEEVEQFF